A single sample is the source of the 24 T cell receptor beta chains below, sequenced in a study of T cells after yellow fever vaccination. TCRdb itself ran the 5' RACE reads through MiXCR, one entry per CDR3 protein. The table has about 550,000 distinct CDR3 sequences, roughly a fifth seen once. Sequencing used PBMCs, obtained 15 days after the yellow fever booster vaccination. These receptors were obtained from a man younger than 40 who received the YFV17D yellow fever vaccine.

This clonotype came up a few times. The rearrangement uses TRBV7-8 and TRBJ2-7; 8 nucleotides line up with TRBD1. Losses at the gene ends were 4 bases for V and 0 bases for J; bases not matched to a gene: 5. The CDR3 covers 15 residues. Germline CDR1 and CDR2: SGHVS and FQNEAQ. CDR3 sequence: CASSWGQVNSYEQYF. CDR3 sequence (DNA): TGTGCCAGCAGCTGGGGACAGGTGAACTCCTACGAGCAGTACTTC.

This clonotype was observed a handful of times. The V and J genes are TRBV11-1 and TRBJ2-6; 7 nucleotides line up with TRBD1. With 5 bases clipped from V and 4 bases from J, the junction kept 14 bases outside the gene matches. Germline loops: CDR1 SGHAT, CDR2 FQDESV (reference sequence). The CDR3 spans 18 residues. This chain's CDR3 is CASSITRTGFAGANVLTF. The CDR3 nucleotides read TGTGCCAGCAGCATCACCCGGACAGGTTTCGCGGGGGCCAACGTCCTGACTTTC.

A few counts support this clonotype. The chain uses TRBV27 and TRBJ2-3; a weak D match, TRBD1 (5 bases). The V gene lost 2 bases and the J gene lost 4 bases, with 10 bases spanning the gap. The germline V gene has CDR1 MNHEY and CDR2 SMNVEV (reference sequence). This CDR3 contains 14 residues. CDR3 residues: CASSLGANPDTQYF. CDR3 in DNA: TGTGCCAGCAGTTTAGGGGCCAACCCAGATACGCAGTATTTT.

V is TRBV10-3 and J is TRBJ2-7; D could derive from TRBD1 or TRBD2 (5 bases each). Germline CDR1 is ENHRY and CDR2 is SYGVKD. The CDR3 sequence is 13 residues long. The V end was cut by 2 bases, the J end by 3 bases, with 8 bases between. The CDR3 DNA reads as TGTGCCATCAGTGAGGGGGGAGTCTACGAGCAGTACTTC. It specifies CAISEGGVYEQYF.

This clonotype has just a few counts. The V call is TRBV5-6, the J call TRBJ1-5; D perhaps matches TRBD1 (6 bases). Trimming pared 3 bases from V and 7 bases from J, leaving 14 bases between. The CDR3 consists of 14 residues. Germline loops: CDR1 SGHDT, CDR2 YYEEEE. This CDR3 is CASSSGGTGQPQHF. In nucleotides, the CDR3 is TGTGCCAGCAGCTCTGGGGGCACAGGCCAGCCCCAGCATTTT.

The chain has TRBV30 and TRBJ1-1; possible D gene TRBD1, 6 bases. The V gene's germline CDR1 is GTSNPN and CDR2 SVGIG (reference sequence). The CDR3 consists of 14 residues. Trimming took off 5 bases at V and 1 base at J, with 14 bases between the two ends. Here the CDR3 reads CAWFEGGRNTEAFF. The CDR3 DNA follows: TGTGCCTGGTTCGAGGGGGGGCGGAACACTGAAGCTTTCTTT.

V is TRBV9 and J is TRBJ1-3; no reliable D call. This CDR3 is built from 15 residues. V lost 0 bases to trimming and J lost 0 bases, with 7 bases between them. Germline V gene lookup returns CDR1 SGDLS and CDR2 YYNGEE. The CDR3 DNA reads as TGTGCCAGCAGCGTAGGTGACACCTCTGGAAACACCATATATTTT. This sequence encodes CASSVGDTSGNTIYF.

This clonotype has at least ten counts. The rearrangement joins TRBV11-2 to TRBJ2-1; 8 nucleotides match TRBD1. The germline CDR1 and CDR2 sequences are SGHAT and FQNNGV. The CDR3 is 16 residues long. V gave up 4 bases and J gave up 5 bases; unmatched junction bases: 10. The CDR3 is CASSSYDRGSNNEQFF. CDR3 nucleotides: TGTGCCAGCAGCTCTTACGACAGGGGCAGCAACAATGAGCAGTTCTTC. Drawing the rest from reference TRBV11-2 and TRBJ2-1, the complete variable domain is EAGVAQSPRYKIIEKRQSVAFWCNPISGHATLYWYQQILGQGPKLLIQFQNNGVVDDSQLPKDRFSAERLKGVDSTLKIQPAKLEDSAVYLCASSSYDRGSNNEQFFGPGTRLTVL.

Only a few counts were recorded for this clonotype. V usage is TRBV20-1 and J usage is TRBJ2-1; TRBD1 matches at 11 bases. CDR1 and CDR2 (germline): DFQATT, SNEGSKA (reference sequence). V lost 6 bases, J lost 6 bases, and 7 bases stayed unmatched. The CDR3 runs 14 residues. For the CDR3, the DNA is TGCAGTGCCATAGGACAGGGGGCCCTCAATGAGCAGTTCTTC. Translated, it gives CSAIGQGALNEQFF.

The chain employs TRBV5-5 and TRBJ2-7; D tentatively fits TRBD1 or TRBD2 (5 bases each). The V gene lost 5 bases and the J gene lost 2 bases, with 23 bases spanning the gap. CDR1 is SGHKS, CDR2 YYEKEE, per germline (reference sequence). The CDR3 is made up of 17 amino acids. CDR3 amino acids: CASSFATGAKGTYEQYF. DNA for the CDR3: TGTGCCAGCAGTTTTGCCACCGGGGCCAAGGGAACCTACGAGCAGTACTTC. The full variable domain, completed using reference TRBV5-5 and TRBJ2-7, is DAGVTQSPTHLIKTRGQQVTLRCSPISGHKSVSWYQQVLGQGPQFIFQYYEKEERGRGNFPDRFSARQFPNYSSELNVNALLLGDSALYLCASSFATGAKGTYEQYFGPGTRLTVT.

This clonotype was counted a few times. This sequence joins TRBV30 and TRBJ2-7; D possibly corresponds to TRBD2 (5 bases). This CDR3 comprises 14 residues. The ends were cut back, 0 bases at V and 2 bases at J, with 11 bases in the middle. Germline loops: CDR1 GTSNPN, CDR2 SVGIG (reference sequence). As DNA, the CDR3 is TGTGCCTGGAGTGTCTTTGGAGGCGCCTACGAGCAGTACTTC. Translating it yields CAWSVFGGAYEQYF.

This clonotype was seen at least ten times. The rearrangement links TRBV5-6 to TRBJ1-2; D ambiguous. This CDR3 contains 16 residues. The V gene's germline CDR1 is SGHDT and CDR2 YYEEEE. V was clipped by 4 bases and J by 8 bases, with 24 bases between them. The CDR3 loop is CASSPLGREGAEGYTF. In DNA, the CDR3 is TGTGCCAGCAGCCCCCTGGGCCGGGAGGGCGCGGAAGGCTACACCTTC.

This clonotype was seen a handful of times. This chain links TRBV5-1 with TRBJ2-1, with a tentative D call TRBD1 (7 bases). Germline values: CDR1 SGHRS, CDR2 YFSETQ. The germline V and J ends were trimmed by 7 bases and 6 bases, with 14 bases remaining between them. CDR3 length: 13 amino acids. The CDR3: CASRRGEGNEQFF. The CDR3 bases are TGCGCCAGCCGCAGGGGGGAAGGCAATGAGCAGTTCTTC.

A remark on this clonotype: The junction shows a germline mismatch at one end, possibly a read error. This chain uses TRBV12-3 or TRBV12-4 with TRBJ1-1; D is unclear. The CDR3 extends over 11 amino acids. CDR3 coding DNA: TGTGCCAGCACCCTTAACAGTGAAGCTTTCTTT. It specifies CASTLNSEAFF.

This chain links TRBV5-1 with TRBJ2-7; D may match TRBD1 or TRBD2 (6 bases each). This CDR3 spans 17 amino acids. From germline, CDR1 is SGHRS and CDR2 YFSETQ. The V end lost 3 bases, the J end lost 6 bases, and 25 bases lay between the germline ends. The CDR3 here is CASSSWPPGGTKGEQYF. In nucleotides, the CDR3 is TGCGCCAGCAGCTCTTGGCCCCCTGGGGGGACAAAAGGCGAGCAGTACTTC.

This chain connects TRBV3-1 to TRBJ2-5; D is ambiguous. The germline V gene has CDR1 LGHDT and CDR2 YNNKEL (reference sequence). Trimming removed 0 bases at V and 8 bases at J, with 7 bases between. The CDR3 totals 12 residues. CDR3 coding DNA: TGTGCCAGCAGCCAAGAACGGAAAACCCAGTACTTC. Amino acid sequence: CASSQERKTQYF.

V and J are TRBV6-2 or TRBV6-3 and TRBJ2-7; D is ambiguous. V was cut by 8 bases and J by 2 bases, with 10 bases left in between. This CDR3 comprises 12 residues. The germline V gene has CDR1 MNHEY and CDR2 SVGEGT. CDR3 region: CASQTPTYEQYF. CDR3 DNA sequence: TGTGCCAGCCAGACCCCAACCTACGAGCAGTACTTC.

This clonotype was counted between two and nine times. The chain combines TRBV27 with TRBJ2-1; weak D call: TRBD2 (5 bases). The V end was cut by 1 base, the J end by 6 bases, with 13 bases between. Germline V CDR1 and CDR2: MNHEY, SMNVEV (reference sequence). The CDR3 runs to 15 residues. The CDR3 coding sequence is TGTGCCAGCAGTTTATTGCTAGGTGGGAGCAATGAGCAGTTCTTC. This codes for CASSLLLGGSNEQFF.

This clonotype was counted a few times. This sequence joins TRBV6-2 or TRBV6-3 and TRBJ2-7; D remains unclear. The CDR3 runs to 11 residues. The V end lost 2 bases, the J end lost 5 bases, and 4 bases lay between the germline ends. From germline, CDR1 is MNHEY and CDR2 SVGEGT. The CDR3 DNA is TGTGCCAGCAGTTACACTAACGAGCAGTACTTC. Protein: CASSYTNEQYF.

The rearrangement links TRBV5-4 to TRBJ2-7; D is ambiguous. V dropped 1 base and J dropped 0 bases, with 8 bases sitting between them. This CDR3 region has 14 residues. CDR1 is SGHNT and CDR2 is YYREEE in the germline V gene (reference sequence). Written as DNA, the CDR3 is TGTGCCAGCAGCTTGAATGCGGACTCCTACGAGCAGTACTTC. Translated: CASSLNADSYEQYF.

In nucleotides, the CDR3 is TGTGCCAGCAGTCGGGTCATTAGCACAGATACGCAGTATTTT. This translates into CASSRVISTDTQYF. V usage is TRBV12-3 or TRBV12-4 and J usage is TRBJ2-3; no reliable D call. V lost 5 bases and J 0 bases, leaving 9 bases between the germline ends. The CDR3 consists of 14 residues.

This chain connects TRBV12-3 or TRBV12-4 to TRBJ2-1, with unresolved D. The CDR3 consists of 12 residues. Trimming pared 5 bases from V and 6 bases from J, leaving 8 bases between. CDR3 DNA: TGTGCCAGCAGTCATTATACCAATGAGCAGTTCTTC. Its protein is CASSHYTNEQFF.

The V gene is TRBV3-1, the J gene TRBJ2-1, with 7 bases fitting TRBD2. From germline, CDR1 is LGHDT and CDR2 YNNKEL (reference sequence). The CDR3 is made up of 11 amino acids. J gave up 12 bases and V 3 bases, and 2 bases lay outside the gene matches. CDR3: CASSQGGRQFF. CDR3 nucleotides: TGTGCCAGCAGCCAGGGAGGGCGGCAGTTCTTC.

For the CDR3, the DNA is TGTGCCAGCAGTTACTCGCGTACTACCAAAAACATTCAGTACTTC. It translates to CASSYSRTTKNIQYF. This sequence joins TRBV6-5 and TRBJ2-4; no reliable D call. The CDR3 contains 15 residues. Trimming shortened V by 0 bases and J by 2 bases, and 8 bases separated the two germline ends. CDR1 and CDR2 from the germline V gene are MNHEY and SVGAGI.